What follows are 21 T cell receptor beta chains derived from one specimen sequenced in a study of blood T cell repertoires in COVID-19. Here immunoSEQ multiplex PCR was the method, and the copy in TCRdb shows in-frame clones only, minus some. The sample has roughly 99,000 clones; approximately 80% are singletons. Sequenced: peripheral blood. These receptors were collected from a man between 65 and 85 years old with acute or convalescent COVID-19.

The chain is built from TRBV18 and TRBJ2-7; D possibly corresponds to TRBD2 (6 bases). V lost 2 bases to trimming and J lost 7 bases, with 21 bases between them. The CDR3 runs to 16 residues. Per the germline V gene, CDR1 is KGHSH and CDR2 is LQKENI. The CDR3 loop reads CASSPNESQGGGEQYF. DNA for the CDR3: TGTGCCAGCTCACCAAATGAGTCCCAGGGAGGCGGGGAGCAGTACTTC.

In DNA, the CDR3 is TGTGCCAGCAGCGTCAACAAGACAGGTGATTCCTACAATGAGCAGTTCTTC. Its protein product is CASSVNKTGDSYNEQFF. V gene TRBV21-1 combines with J gene TRBJ2-1; the table calls TRBD1, which could not be checked here. TRBV21-1 is a pseudogene locus. The CDR3 is 17 residues long.

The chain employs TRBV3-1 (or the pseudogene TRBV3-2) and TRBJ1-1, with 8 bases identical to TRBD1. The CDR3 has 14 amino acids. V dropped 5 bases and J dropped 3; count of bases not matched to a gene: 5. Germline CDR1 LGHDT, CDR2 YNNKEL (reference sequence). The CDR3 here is CASSFPDRDTEAFF. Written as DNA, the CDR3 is TGTGCCAGCAGCTTTCCGGACAGGGACACTGAAGCTTTCTTT.

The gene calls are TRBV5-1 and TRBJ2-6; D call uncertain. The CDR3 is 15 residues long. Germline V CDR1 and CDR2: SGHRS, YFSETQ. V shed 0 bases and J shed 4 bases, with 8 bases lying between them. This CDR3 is CASSLDHRGANVLTF. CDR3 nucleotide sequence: TGCGCCAGCAGCTTGGACCACCGGGGGGCCAACGTCCTGACTTTC.

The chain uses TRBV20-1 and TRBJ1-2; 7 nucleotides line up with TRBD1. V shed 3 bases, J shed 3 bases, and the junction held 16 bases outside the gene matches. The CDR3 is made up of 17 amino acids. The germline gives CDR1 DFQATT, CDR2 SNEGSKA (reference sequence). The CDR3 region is CSASLDRDGRAYYGYTF. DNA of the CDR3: TGCAGTGCTAGTCTAGACAGGGATGGTCGCGCTTACTATGGCTACACCTTC.

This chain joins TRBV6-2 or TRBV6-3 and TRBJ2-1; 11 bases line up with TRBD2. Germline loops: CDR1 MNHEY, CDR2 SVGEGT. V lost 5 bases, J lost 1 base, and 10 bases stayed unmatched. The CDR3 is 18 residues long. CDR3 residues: CASSALAGVTLSYNEQFF. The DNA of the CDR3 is TGTGCCAGCAGTGCACTAGCGGGGGTTACCCTATCCTACAATGAGCAGTTCTTC.

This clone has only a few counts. The CDR3 sequence is CASSPAGGLYYEQYF. The CDR3 nucleotides read TGTGCCAGCAGCCCCGCGGGGGGACTATACTACGAGCAGTACTTC. The V and J genes are TRBV7-9 and TRBJ2-7; 8 nucleotides align to TRBD2. The germline V gene has CDR1 SEHNR and CDR2 FQNEAQ (reference sequence). CDR3 length: 15 amino acids. Trimming took 5 bases from V and 3 from J; bases not matched to a gene: 9.

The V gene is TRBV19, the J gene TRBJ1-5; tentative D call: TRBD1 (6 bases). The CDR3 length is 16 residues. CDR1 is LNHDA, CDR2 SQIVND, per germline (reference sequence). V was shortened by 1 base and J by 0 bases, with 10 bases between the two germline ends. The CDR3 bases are TGTGCCAGTAGTATAGGGACAGCGAATAGCAATCAGCCCCAGCATTTT. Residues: CASSIGTANSNQPQHF.

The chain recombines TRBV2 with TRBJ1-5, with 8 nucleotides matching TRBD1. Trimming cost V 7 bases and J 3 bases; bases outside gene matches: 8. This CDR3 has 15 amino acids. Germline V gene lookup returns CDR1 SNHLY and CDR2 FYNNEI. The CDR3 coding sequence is TGTGCCAGCAACGGAAGACAGGGGAACAATCAGCCCCAGCATTTT. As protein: CASNGRQGNNQPQHF.

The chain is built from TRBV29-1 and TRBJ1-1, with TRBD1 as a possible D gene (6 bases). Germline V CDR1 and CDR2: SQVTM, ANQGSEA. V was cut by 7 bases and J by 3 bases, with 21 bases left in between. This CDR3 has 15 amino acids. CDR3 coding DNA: TGCAGCGCGAGTCGAGAACAGGGACGAGACACTGAAGCTTTCTTT. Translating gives CSASREQGRDTEAFF. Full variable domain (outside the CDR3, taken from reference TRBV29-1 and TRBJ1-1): SAVISQKPSRDICQRGTSLTIQCQVDSQVTMMFWYRQQPGQSLTLIATANQGSEATYESGFVIDKFPISRPNLTFSTLTVSNMSPEDSSIYLCSASREQGRDTEAFFGQGTRLTVV.

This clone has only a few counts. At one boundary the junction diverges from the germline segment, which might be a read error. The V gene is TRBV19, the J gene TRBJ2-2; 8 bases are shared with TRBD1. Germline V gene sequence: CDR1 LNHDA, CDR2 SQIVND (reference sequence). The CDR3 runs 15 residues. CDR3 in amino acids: CASSIQGAKTGELFF. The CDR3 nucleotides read TGTGCCAGTAGTATCCAGGGGGCGAAGACCGGGGAGCTGTTTTTT.

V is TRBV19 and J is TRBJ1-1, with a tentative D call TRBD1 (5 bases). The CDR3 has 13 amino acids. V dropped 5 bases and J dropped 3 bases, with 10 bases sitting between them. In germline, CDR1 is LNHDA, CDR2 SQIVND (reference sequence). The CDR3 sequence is CASSPKGYTEAFF. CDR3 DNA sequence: TGTGCCAGTAGTCCTAAGGGGTACACTGAAGCTTTCTTT.

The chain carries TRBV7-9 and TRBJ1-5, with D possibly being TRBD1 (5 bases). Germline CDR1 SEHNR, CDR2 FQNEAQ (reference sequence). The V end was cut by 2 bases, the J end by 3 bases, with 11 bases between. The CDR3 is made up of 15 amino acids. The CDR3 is CASSLTGGINQPQHF. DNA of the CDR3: TGTGCCAGCAGCTTAACGGGGGGTATCAATCAGCCCCAGCATTTT.

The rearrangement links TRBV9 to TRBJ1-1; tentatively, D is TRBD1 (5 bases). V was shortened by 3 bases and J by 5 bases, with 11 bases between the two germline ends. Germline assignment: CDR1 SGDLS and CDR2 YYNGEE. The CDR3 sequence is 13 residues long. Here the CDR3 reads CASSGREGTEAFF. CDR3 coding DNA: TGTGCCAGCAGCGGGCGGGAGGGGACTGAAGCTTTCTTT.

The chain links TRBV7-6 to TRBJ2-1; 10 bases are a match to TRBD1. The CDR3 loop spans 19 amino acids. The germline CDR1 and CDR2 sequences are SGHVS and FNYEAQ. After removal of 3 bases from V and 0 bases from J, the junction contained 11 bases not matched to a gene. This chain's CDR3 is CASSLDRGGSVSSYNEQFF. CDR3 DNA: TGTGCCAGCAGCTTGGACAGGGGGGGTAGCGTAAGCTCCTACAATGAGCAGTTCTTC.

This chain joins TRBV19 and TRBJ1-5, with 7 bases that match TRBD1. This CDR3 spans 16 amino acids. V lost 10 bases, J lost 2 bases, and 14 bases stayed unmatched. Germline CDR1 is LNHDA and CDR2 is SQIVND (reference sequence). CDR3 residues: CATRRTGSTGNQPQHF. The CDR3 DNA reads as TGTGCCACCCGACGGACAGGATCGACGGGCAATCAGCCCCAGCATTTT.

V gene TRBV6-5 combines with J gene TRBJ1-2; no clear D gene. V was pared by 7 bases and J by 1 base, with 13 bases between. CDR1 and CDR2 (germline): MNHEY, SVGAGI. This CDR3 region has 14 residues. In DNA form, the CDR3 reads TGTGCCAGCACCCTACTGACAAGTAACTATGGCTACACCTTC. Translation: CASTLLTSNYGYTF.

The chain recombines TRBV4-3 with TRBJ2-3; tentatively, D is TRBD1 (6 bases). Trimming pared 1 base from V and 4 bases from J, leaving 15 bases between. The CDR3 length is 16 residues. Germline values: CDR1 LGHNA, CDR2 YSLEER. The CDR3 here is CASSQVRTGRADTQYF. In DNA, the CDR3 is TGCGCCAGCAGCCAAGTACGCACAGGGCGTGCAGATACGCAGTATTTT.

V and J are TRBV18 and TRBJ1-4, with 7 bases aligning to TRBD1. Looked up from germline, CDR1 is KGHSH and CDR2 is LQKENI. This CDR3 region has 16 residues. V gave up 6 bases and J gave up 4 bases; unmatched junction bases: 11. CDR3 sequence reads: CASSPRPGTVNEKLFF. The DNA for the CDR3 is TGTGCCAGCTCCCCTCGACCCGGGACAGTTAATGAAAAACTGTTTTTT.

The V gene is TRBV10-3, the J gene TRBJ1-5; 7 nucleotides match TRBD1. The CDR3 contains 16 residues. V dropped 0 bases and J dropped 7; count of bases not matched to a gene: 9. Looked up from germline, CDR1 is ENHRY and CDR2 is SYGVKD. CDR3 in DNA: TGTGCCATCAGTGAGTCGAATTCCAGGGGACAGCAGCCCCAGCATTTT. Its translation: CAISESNSRGQQPQHF.

For the CDR3, the DNA is TGTGCCAGCAGTGAAACAAGGGGGCCGTTCGAGCAGTACTTC. Encoded protein: CASSETRGPFEQYF. The rearrangement joins TRBV6-1 to TRBJ2-7; 7 bases are a match to TRBD1. Germline lookup yields CDR1 MNHNS and CDR2 SASEGT. The CDR3 covers 14 residues. The trim removed 2 bases at V and 6 bases at J, leaving 7 bases unmatched.